A single sample is the source of the 14 T cell receptor beta chains below, sequenced in a study of blood T cell repertoires in COVID-19. Assay: immunoSEQ multiplex PCR; the TCRdb copy retains only in-frame clones and omits some. The sample records under 200,000 clones, roughly 83% being singletons. Sequencing was done on a sample of peripheral blood. The receptor set was obtained from a woman aged 60-75 years with acute or convalescent COVID-19.

The chain employs TRBV12-3 or TRBV12-4 and TRBJ1-1; D unresolved. The CDR3 contains 13 residues. Trimming cost V 2 bases and J 5 bases, with 9 bases left between them. CDR3 DNA: TGTGCCAGCAGTTTATACGCGTCAACTGAAGCTTTCTTT. Amino acid sequence: CASSLYASTEAFF.

This clone was seen a handful of times. The genes are TRBV29-1 and TRBJ2-5; D not certain. V lost 4 bases, J lost 3 bases, and 9 bases lay in between. The CDR3 is made up of 12 amino acids. Germline V CDR1 and CDR2: SQVTM, ANQGSEA. The CDR3 coding sequence is TGCAGCGTTGTGGGCAGCAAAGAGACCCAGTACTTC. This codes for CSVVGSKETQYF. The complete variable domain, with remaining parts taken from reference TRBV29-1 and TRBJ2-5, reads SAVISQKPSRDICQRGTSLTIQCQVDSQVTMMFWYRQQPGQSLTLIATANQGSEATYESGFVIDKFPISRPNLTFSTLTVSNMSPEDSSIYLCSVVGSKETQYFGPGTRLLVL.

This chain joins TRBV7-2 and TRBJ1-6; 10 positions agree with TRBD1. CDR3 length: 14 residues. Germline loops: CDR1 SGHTA, CDR2 FQGNSA. The V gene end was trimmed by 5 bases and the J gene end by 10 bases; junction bases not matched to a gene: 5. The CDR3 sequence is CASSTDRGQSPLHF. CDR3 DNA: TGTGCCAGCAGCACCGACAGGGGGCAGTCACCCCTCCACTTT.

Here the CDR3 reads CASSLATAYEQYF. CDR3 nucleotide sequence: TGTGCCAGCAGCTTGGCTACAGCCTACGAGCAGTACTTC. The rearrangement links TRBV5-8 to TRBJ2-7; the D is unclear. Germline lookup yields CDR1 SGHTS and CDR2 YDEGEE. The CDR3 length is 13 residues. Trimming pared 0 bases from V and 2 bases from J, leaving 6 bases between.

This sequence joins TRBV6-5 and TRBJ2-2; 8 positions agree with TRBD2. Germline CDR1 and CDR2: MNHEY and SVGAGI. The CDR3 extends over 15 amino acids. Trimming took 6 bases from V and 1 from J; bases not matched to a gene: 4. This chain's CDR3 is CASRGSGENTGELFF. The DNA of the CDR3 is TGTGCCAGCAGAGGTAGCGGGGAGAACACCGGGGAGCTGTTTTTT.

The chain employs TRBV6-5 and TRBJ1-6, with 8 nucleotides matching TRBD1. The CDR3 totals 15 residues. Germline values: CDR1 MNHEY, CDR2 SVGAGI. Unmatched junction bases numbered 7, after V lost 6 bases and J lost 6 bases. The CDR3 spells CASRPPGQVNSPLHF. For the CDR3, the DNA is TGTGCCAGCAGGCCCCCGGGACAGGTTAATTCACCCCTCCACTTT.

The chain employs TRBV19 and TRBJ1-1; the match to TRBD1 covers 7 bases. The germline gives CDR1 LNHDA, CDR2 SQIVND (reference sequence). The V segment lost 4 bases and the J segment 6 bases; nucleotides outside the gene matches: 11. This CDR3 is 15 amino acids long. The CDR3 loop is CASSTLTHRGPEAFF. The CDR3 DNA reads as TGTGCCAGTAGTACACTCACGCACAGGGGTCCTGAAGCTTTCTTT.

The V gene is TRBV19, the J gene TRBJ1-2; the D is unclear. The ends were cut back, 0 bases at V and 4 bases at J, with 6 bases in the middle. This CDR3 region has 13 residues. Germline V lookup: CDR1 LNHDA, CDR2 SQIVND (reference sequence). CDR3 in DNA: TGTGCCAGTAGTATAGATCGGAGCTATGGCTACACCTTC. Its translation: CASSIDRSYGYTF.

V and J are TRBV20-1 and TRBJ1-5; D remains unclear. The CDR3 is 15 residues long. Germline CDR1 and CDR2: DFQATT and SNEGSKA (reference sequence). V was trimmed by 3 bases and J by 0 bases, leaving 12 bases between them. The CDR3 region is CSASLAGLSNQPQHF. In nucleotides, the CDR3 is TGCAGTGCTAGTCTGGCAGGACTTAGCAATCAGCCCCAGCATTTT.

The chain uses TRBV6-5 and TRBJ1-1; 7 positions agree with TRBD1. Trimming cost V 6 bases and J 6 bases; bases outside gene matches: 4. Per germline, CDR1 MNHEY and CDR2 SVGAGI. This CDR3 has 12 amino acids. The CDR3: CASSIGTAEAFF. The CDR3 DNA sequence: TGTGCCAGCAGCATCGGGACAGCTGAAGCTTTCTTT.

The chain joins TRBV6-4 to TRBJ2-3; D is perhaps TRBD2 (6 bases). Per germline, CDR1 MRHNA and CDR2 SNTAGT. The ends were cut back, 10 bases at V and 0 bases at J, with 14 bases in the middle. The CDR3 sequence is 14 residues long. The CDR3 protein is CATGRGTSTDTQYF. The CDR3 nucleotides are TGTGCCACCGGGAGAGGGACTAGCACAGATACGCAGTATTTT.

The J gene is TRBJ2-6, the V gene TRBV5-6; D call uncertain. Germline V gene sequence: CDR1 SGHDT, CDR2 YYEEEE. The CDR3 length is 13 residues. V was clipped by 3 bases and J by 4 bases, with 5 bases between them. The CDR3 DNA sequence: TGTGCCAGCAGCTGGGCAGGGGCCAACGTCCTGACTTTC. Translated, it gives CASSWAGANVLTF.

The chain couples TRBV11-2 to TRBJ2-5, with D possibly TRBD1 on 6 matching bases. The CDR3 sequence is 15 residues long. Germline CDR1 and CDR2: SGHAT and FQNNGV. The germline V and J ends were trimmed by 1 base and 2 bases, with 11 bases remaining between them. DNA of the CDR3: TGTGCCAGCAGCTTAGGTTCCCAGGGGCAAGAGACCCAGTACTTC. This translates into CASSLGSQGQETQYF.

The V and J genes are TRBV21-1 and TRBJ1-6; TRBD1, the D gene given by the table, was not confirmed from the DNA. TRBV21-1 counts as a pseudogene. The CDR3 has 16 amino acids. The CDR3 bases are TGTGCCAGCAGCCTCAGCGAGACAGGGTGTAATTCACCCCTCCACTTT. Its protein is CASSLSETGCNSPLHF.